This record concerns one TCR beta chain sequence. TCRdb's copy holds only in-frame clones and misses some; the assay was immunoSEQ multiplex PCR. Among over 200,000 clones listed, 70% to 90% were seen once. This sample was included in a study of blood T cell repertoires in COVID-19. The ends were cut back, 0 bases at V and 6 bases at J, with 10 bases in the middle. This CDR3 region has 13 residues. From germline, CDR1 is GTSNPN and CDR2 SVGIG (reference sequence). This receptor was obtained from a woman between 50 and 59 years old in a cohort exposed to, infected with or recovered from COVID-19 (not recorded which). The rearrangement joins TRBV30 to TRBJ2-3; D gene unclear. What was sequenced was PBMCs or T cells enriched from blood (not recorded which). The CDR3 DNA reads as TGTGCCTGGAGTGTAACAGATGGTGATACGCAGTATTTT. Translating it yields CAWSVTDGDTQYF.